This T cell receptor beta chain was recorded in a study of T cell responses to AZD1222 COVID-19 vaccine. Study-wide points: A reported finding is that nearly half of spike-specific TCRs target unmutated variant regions. White British people made up most donors, females outnumbered males, and clonal diversity was possibly underestimated. The span of vaccine-associated CD4 TCRs extended across spike, with dominance at 160-218 and 743-854.

The length of the CDR3 is 15 residues. J lost 7 bases, V lost 5 bases, and 8 bases had no gene match. Germline lookup yields CDR1 SGHTA and CDR2 FQGNSA. The method was immunoSEQ multiplex PCR; TCRdb's version includes in-frame clones alone and lacks a portion of them. The data show 69,000 or so clones, 88% seen once. About this clone itself: The antigen remains undetermined.

V and J are TRBV7-2 and TRBJ1-6; 7 bases map to TRBD1. The input for sequencing was peripheral blood, taken 28 days after the second dose of the MenACWY control vaccine. The TCR sequence derives from an adult who received the MenACWY meningococcal vaccine as a control. This CDR3 reads CASSPLGQLNSPLHF. CDR3 DNA: TGTGCCAGCAGCCCATTGGGACAGTTGAATTCACCCCTCCACTTT.